This TCR beta chain derives from a study of blood T cells in healthy people across ages (dated by TCRdb to 2015 to 2017). Turning to the overall study: Template switching captured roughly one uniquely barcoded TCR beta cDNA molecule per two T cells in model experiments. The study measured age-related changes in TCR beta repertoire diversity using deep sequencing normalized with unique cDNA molecular identifiers. Four age groups were formed from the donors: young (average about 15 years), middle-aged (less than 40), aged (62) and long-lived (roughly 88). To avoid experimental bias, donors of different ages were distributed randomly across sequencing lanes. Two additional independent replicas of 1 million unique cDNA reads from the same blood draw were analyzed for two donors (one aged 18 to 30 and one aged 80 or older).

The library was prepared using 5' RACE. The run used an Illumina HiSeq 2500. The second PCR ran for roughly 6 to 11 cycles and used a J-beta primer mix along with a sample-barcoded 5' primer. A unique molecular identifier was introduced onto each TCR beta cDNA molecule by a template-switch 5' adaptor carrying 12 random nucleotides. Each sample yielded at least 3 million CDR3-containing paired-end reads. First-strand cDNA synthesis was performed from all RNA using the Mint cDNA synthesis kit, with priming by a TRBC-specific oligonucleotide. Following uracil-DNA glycosylase treatment, all cDNA underwent a first 18-cycle PCR with the universal primers M1SS and BC2_uni_R. The paper's data handling went like this. Normalization of each sample was performed by random selection of 1 million high-quality reads, each carrying a distinct molecular identifier. Instead of being binned into consensus sequences, reads with shared molecular identifiers were discarded. CDR3 identification, clonotype clustering and error correction used MiTCR with a Q25 quality threshold and the strictest error-elimination algorithm. A nonparametric unseen species model with Euler transformation was used to estimate a lower bound on total TCR beta diversity. The public reads were reprocessed in TCRdb via fastp at Q25 and MiXCR, keeping in-frame beta chains. Rows with one shared CDR3 protein collapse into an entry with the most common genes and DNA. In this record, the V and J calls reflect TCRdb's handling and not the investigators' own analysis. Recorded for this sample are 700,000 to 900,000 distinct CDR3 sequences; approximately 55% of them occurred a single time. Clones ranked in the top ten supply approximately 40% of the sample.

The germline V gene (reference sequence) supplies CDR1 MNHEY and CDR2 SMNVEV. Counted from cysteine to phenylalanine, this CDR3 has 16 amino acids. Of all the DNA, just the CDR3 is kept, 48 bases in frame from base 1. V is pruned by 6 bases and J by 6 bases, leaving 12 bases of the junction without a gene match. The investigation overall reported the following: Conclusive comparison of naive and antigen-experienced compartments was prevented by the profiling of bulk unsorted PBMCs. The CMV infection status of donors was not known, potentially confounding age-related changes in expanded clonotypes. Observed TCR beta diversity per million T cells fell roughly linearly with age, and a significant reduction was already apparent by age roughly 40. A strong correlation was found between observed TCR beta diversity and the percentage of naive T cells measured by flow cytometry. Compared with the aged group, more naive CD4+ T cells, fewer expanded clones and increased TCR diversity were shown by the long-lived group, suggesting age selection. Estimates of total diversity based on one million sequenced T cells were regarded as lower bounds and as underestimates.

Of note for this clonotype: This receptor's antigen is unknown. Base qualities are not recorded, but no much larger clone differs from it by a single base.

Donors were 40 or so systemically healthy Caucasian individuals from Russia aged roughly 6 to 90 years. About 9.8 milliliters of peripheral blood were drawn from each donor into EDTA-treated Vacutainer tubes. Ficoll-Paque density-gradient centrifugation was used to isolate PBMCs, with at least 6.5 million per sample. Trizol reagent was used to extract total RNA from the PBMCs, yielding at least 5 micrograms per sample. For every donor, an aliquot of PBMCs went through flow cytometry to measure the percentages of naive CD45RAhigh/CD27high T cells. Input material: blood. This sequence was found in a man at least 80 years old in good health. The chain employs TRBV27 and TRBJ2-1, and 9 bases in between align with TRBD1. The CDR3 here reads CASSTSTGTGRNEQFF. The DNA sequence reads TGTGCCAGCAGCACAAGTACCGGGACAGGGCGCAATGAGCAGTTCTTC.